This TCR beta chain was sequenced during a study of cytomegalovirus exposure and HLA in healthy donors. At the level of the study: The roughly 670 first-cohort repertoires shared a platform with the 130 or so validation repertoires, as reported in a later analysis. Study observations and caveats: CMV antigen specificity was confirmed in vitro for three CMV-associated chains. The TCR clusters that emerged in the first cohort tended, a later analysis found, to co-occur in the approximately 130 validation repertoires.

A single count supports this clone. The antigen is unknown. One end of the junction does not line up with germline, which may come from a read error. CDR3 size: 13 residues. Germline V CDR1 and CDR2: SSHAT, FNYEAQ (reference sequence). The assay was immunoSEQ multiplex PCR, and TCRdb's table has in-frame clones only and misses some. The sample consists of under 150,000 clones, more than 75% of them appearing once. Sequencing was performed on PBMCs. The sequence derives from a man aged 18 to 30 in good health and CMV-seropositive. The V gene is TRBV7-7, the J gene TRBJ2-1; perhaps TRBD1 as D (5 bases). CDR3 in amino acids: CASSQKGHDEQFF. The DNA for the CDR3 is TGTGCTAGCAGCCAGAAGGGGCACGATGAGCAGTTCTTC.